Below are 26 T cell receptor beta chains sequenced from a single sample in a study of PD-L1 blockade in urothelial cancer (dated by TCRdb to 2015 to 2018). Taken with the paper, the label for time point translates to: peripheral blood 6 weeks after treatment start. Library preparation employed the immunoSEQ multiplex PCR assay. The source is immuneACCESS, and TCRdb retained only in-frame sequences with V and J called. Part of the clones is not carried over; for the studies checked, unresolved V genes explain less than half of this, and the remainder is unexplained. The sample data list approximately 47,000 clones, and roughly 80% of these were observed just once. The ten largest clones represent over 8.5% of the sample. The input for sequencing was PBMCs, taken around atezolizumab (anti-PD-L1) treatment. Receptor source: a man between 65 and 79 years old with urothelial cancer.

The chain carries TRBV19 and TRBJ1-2; maybe TRBD1 (5 bases). V was cut by 4 bases and J by 2 bases, with 14 bases left in between. CDR3 length: 15 residues. Germline V gene data show CDR1 as LNHDA and CDR2 as SQIVND (reference sequence). The CDR3 nucleotides are TGTGCCAGTAGTAGGGGACGGGGAGGAAACTATGGCTACACCTTC. Its translation: CASSRGRGGNYGYTF.

J is TRBJ2-7 and V is TRBV9; 14 bases agree with TRBD2. CDR3 length equals 16 residues. V lost 3 bases to trimming and J lost 2 bases; unmatched junction nucleotides: 4. Germline assignment: CDR1 SGDLS and CDR2 YYNGEE. In DNA, the CDR3 is TGTGCCAGCAGCGGAGGGACTAGCGGGAGCCCCTACGAGCAGTACTTC. Its translation is CASSGGTSGSPYEQYF.

The chain carries TRBV15 and TRBJ2-2; D perhaps matches TRBD2 (6 bases). This CDR3 comprises 15 residues. Per the germline V gene, CDR1 is LNHNV and CDR2 is YYDKDF (reference sequence). CDR3 loop: CVGSKGRENTGELFF. CDR3 nucleotide sequence: TGTGTCGGGTCGAAGGGGCGGGAAAACACCGGGGAGCTGTTTTTT.

The rearrangement uses TRBV5-1 and TRBJ2-7; 8 bases match TRBD2. This CDR3 spans 15 amino acids. Germline V gives CDR1 SGHRS, CDR2 YFSETQ. With V trimmed by 0 bases and J by 7 bases, 9 bases remained unmatched. This chain's CDR3 is CASSLASSGLREQYF. As DNA, the CDR3 is TGCGCCAGCAGCTTGGCTTCTAGCGGGCTGCGGGAGCAGTACTTC.

This sequence joins TRBV2 and TRBJ1-5; D ambiguous. CDR3 size: 14 residues. The germline V and J ends were trimmed by 4 bases and 5 bases, with 12 bases remaining between them. The germline CDR1 and CDR2 sequences are SNHLY and FYNNEI. CDR3 sequence (DNA): TGTGCCAGCAGTGGTGGGAAGGACTATCAGCCCCAGCATTTT. Translating gives CASSGGKDYQPQHF.

The chain links TRBV19 to TRBJ2-7; TRBD2 might be the D (7 bases). This CDR3 spans 16 amino acids. The germline CDR1 and CDR2 sequences are LNHDA and SQIVND (reference sequence). V lost 5 bases, J lost 5 bases, and 22 bases lay in between. CDR3 nucleotide sequence: TGTGCCAGTAGTCCCCCAGGCGGGGGCGAGGTAAACGAGCAGTACTTC. It is translated as CASSPPGGGEVNEQYF. Using reference TRBV19 and TRBJ2-7 for the parts outside the CDR3, the full variable domain is DGGITQSPKYLFRKEGQNVTLSCEQNLNHDAMYWYRQDPGQGLRLIYYSQIVNDFQKGDIAEGYSVSREKKESFPLTVTSAQKNPTAFYLCASSPPGGGEVNEQYFGPGTRLTVT.

The chain joins TRBV5-1 to TRBJ1-4; D is uncertain. CDR1 is SGHRS and CDR2 is YFSETQ in the germline V gene. The CDR3 runs to 12 residues. Trimming shortened V by 4 bases and J by 11 bases, and 12 bases separated the two germline ends. CDR3 sequence: CASSLIGEKLFF. The CDR3 DNA follows: TGCGCCAGCAGCCTGATTGGGGAGAAACTGTTTTTT.

The J gene is TRBJ1-3, the V gene TRBV5-5; no clear D. Looked up from germline, CDR1 is SGHKS and CDR2 is YYEKEE (reference sequence). This CDR3 comprises 13 residues. V shed 2 bases and J shed 10 bases, with 13 bases lying between them. In DNA form, the CDR3 reads TGTGCCAGCAGCTTAGCCCCGGGTGAGACCATATATTTT. As protein: CASSLAPGETIYF.

This sequence joins TRBV19 and TRBJ2-6, with D tentatively TRBD1 (5 bases). V lost 5 bases and J lost 2, with 13 bases in between. The CDR3 spans 16 residues. Looked up from germline, CDR1 is LNHDA and CDR2 is SQIVND (reference sequence). CDR3 coding DNA: TGTGCCAGTAGTCGTCTTCCAGGGACTGGGGCCAACGTCCTGACTTTC. Translating it yields CASSRLPGTGANVLTF. Variable domain in full (rest from reference TRBV19 and TRBJ2-6): DGGITQSPKYLFRKEGQNVTLSCEQNLNHDAMYWYRQDPGQGLRLIYYSQIVNDFQKGDIAEGYSVSREKKESFPLTVTSAQKNPTAFYLCASSRLPGTGANVLTFGAGSRLTVL.

This chain connects TRBV4-1 to TRBJ2-2; TRBD2 might be the D (6 bases). Germline CDR1 reads MGHRA; CDR2 reads YSYEKL. The CDR3 contains 16 residues. Trimming stripped 4 bases from V and 4 bases from J, with 16 bases between. The CDR3 coding sequence is TGCGCCAGCAGCCCCCCCCACGGGACTGGCACCGGGGAGCTGTTTTTT. This sequence encodes CASSPPHGTGTGELFF.

The chain recombines TRBV6-5 with TRBJ2-7; 11 positions match TRBD2. V shed 5 bases, J shed 5 bases, and the junction held 2 bases outside the gene matches. The CDR3 loop spans 13 amino acids. Germline loops: CDR1 MNHEY, CDR2 SVGAGI. The CDR3 nucleotides read TGTGCCAGCAGTAAACTAGCGGGAGACGAGCAGTACTTC. Protein sequence: CASSKLAGDEQYF.

The chain couples TRBV18 to TRBJ2-5; 10 nucleotides align to TRBD1. Trimming cost V 0 bases and J 9 bases; bases outside gene matches: 19. The CDR3 totals 19 residues. Germline values: CDR1 KGHSH, CDR2 LQKENI. CDR3 in amino acids: CASSPPETGGPFQQGAQYF. CDR3 in DNA: TGTGCCAGCTCACCACCGGAGACAGGGGGCCCTTTCCAACAAGGGGCCCAGTACTTC.

Comments on this clone: A read error may produce the germline difference seen at one junction end. This sequence joins TRBV28 and TRBJ1-2; TRBD1 matches 8 bases. The CDR3 has 16 amino acids. CDR1 is MDHEN, CDR2 SYDVKM, per germline. The CDR3 sequence: CASSLWSGQASDGYTF. The CDR3 DNA sequence: TGTGCCAGCAGTCTATGGTCGGGACAGGCAAGCGATGGCTACACCTTC.

The rearrangement links TRBV2 to TRBJ2-6, with no clear D. There are 14 residues in the CDR3. CDR1 is SNHLY, CDR2 FYNNEI, per germline. The ends were cut back, 5 bases at V and 3 bases at J, with 8 bases in the middle. The CDR3 sequence: CASSPDFGANVLTF. The CDR3 DNA is TGTGCCAGCAGTCCCGACTTTGGGGCCAACGTCCTGACTTTC.

This clone appeared a few times. The chain recombines TRBV7-6 with TRBJ2-3, with 8 bases matching TRBD1. The CDR3 is 14 residues long. V shed 4 bases, J shed 6 bases, and the junction held 6 bases outside the gene matches. Germline V gene lookup returns CDR1 SGHVS and CDR2 FNYEAQ. The CDR3 nucleotides are TGTGCCAGCAGCTCGGGACAGGTTGCTGATACGCAGTATTTT. This codes for CASSSGQVADTQYF.

This clone appeared once. The genes are TRBV7-2 and TRBJ2-1; D ambiguous. Germline V lookup: CDR1 SGHTA, CDR2 FQGNSA. The CDR3 has 11 residues. V was clipped by 3 bases and J by 7 bases, with 4 bases between them. Written as DNA, the CDR3 is TGTGCCAGCAGCTTCCAAAATGAGCAGTTCTTC. Protein: CASSFQNEQFF.

The chain combines TRBV4-1 with TRBJ2-1; possibly TRBD2 for D (6 bases). Trimming took 2 bases from V and 5 from J, leaving 13 bases between them. Germline lookup yields CDR1 MGHRA and CDR2 YSYEKL. This CDR3 region has 15 residues. CDR3 in DNA: TGCGCCAGCAGCCAACCGCGGGGAAGAGACAATGAGCAGTTCTTC. Residues: CASSQPRGRDNEQFF.

The gene calls are TRBV5-5 and TRBJ1-1, with TRBD1 identical over 8 bases. Germline CDR1 SGHKS, CDR2 YYEKEE (reference sequence). CDR3 length: 13 residues. The trim removed 3 bases at V and 6 bases at J, leaving 4 bases unmatched. The CDR3 reads CASSSTGVAEAFF. The CDR3 nucleotides read TGTGCCAGCAGCTCGACAGGGGTCGCTGAAGCTTTCTTT.

The chain links TRBV6-5 to TRBJ2-5, with 8 bases that match TRBD2. Germline values: CDR1 MNHEY, CDR2 SVGAGI. The V and J ends lost 10 bases and 5 bases, in that order; junction bases with no gene match: 6. The CDR3 has 12 residues. The CDR3 sequence: CATGRVGETQYF. The CDR3 bases are TGTGCCACCGGGAGGGTGGGGGAGACCCAGTACTTC.

The chain joins TRBV28 to TRBJ2-3; perhaps TRBD1 as D (6 bases). The CDR3 runs to 14 residues. Germline-derived CDR1 and CDR2 are MDHEN and SYDVKM. Trimming shortened V by 5 bases and J by 3 bases, and 12 bases separated the two germline ends. In DNA, the CDR3 is TGTGCCAGCAGTGTACAGGGTATAACAGATACGCAGTATTTT. It is translated as CASSVQGITDTQYF. Together with reference TRBV28 and TRBJ2-3, the CDR3 gives the full variable domain: DVKVTQSSRYLVKRTGEKVFLECVQDMDHENMFWYRQDPGLGLRLIYFSYDVKMKEKGDIPEGYSVSREKKERFSLILESASTNQTSMYLCASSVQGITDTQYFGPGTRLTVL.

V usage is TRBV11-2 and J usage is TRBJ1-1, with TRBD1 matching over 7 bases. The CDR3 runs 14 residues. Germline trimming cut 3 bases from V and 4 bases from J; bases unmatched to any gene: 5. Germline CDR1 SGHAT, CDR2 FQNNGV. This chain's CDR3 is CASSFTGVPTEAFF. The CDR3 coding sequence is TGTGCCAGCAGCTTCACAGGGGTGCCCACTGAAGCTTTCTTT.

The rearrangement joins TRBV30 to TRBJ2-7, with TRBD1 identical over 9 bases. V was clipped by 5 bases and J by 0 bases; unmatched bases: 5. The germline CDR1 and CDR2 sequences are GTSNPN and SVGIG (reference sequence). The CDR3 contains 14 residues. Here the CDR3 DNA reads TGTGCCTGGGACCGGACAGGGGACTCCTACGAGCAGTACTTC. It translates to CAWDRTGDSYEQYF. Supplemented by reference TRBV30 and TRBJ2-7, the full variable domain reads SQTIHQWPATLVQPVGSPLSLECTVEGTSNPNLYWYRQAAGRGLQLLFYSVGIGQISSEVPQNLSASRPQDRQFILSSKKLLLSDSGFYLCAWDRTGDSYEQYFGPGTRLTVT.

The chain links TRBV5-6 to TRBJ1-1, with TRBD1 as a possible D gene (6 bases). The germline V and J ends were trimmed by 2 bases and 3 bases, with 11 bases remaining between them. The CDR3 runs to 14 residues. CDR1 and CDR2 (germline): SGHDT, YYEEEE. This CDR3 reads CASSLGQTYTEAFF. In DNA, the CDR3 is TGTGCCAGCAGCTTAGGACAGACGTACACTGAAGCTTTCTTT.

The rearrangement joins TRBV30 to TRBJ2-3; D perhaps matches TRBD2 (5 bases). V was clipped by 7 bases and J by 5 bases, with 10 bases between them. This CDR3 is built from 11 residues. Germline assignment: CDR1 GTSNPN and CDR2 SVGIG (reference sequence). In DNA, the CDR3 is TGTGCCTTGTCGGAGGTAGATACGCAGTATTTT. As protein: CALSEVDTQYF.

The chain couples TRBV18 to TRBJ2-6; D gene uncertain. In germline, CDR1 is KGHSH, CDR2 LQKENI. The CDR3 covers 13 residues. V was pared by 5 bases and J by 2 bases, with 4 bases between. The CDR3 coding sequence is TGTGCCAGCTCAGAGACTGGGGCCAACGTCCTGACTTTC. Translating it yields CASSETGANVLTF.

The genes are TRBV1 and TRBJ2-3; the DNA was not used to check the table's D call, TRBD2. TRBV1 is tagged as a pseudogene. This CDR3 spans 21 amino acids. In DNA, the CDR3 is TGCACCAGCAGCTCCAAGCCCCGGGGTAGCGGGAGACAGGGAACTACAGATACGCAGTATTTT. It translates to CTSSSKPRGSGRQGTTDTQYF.